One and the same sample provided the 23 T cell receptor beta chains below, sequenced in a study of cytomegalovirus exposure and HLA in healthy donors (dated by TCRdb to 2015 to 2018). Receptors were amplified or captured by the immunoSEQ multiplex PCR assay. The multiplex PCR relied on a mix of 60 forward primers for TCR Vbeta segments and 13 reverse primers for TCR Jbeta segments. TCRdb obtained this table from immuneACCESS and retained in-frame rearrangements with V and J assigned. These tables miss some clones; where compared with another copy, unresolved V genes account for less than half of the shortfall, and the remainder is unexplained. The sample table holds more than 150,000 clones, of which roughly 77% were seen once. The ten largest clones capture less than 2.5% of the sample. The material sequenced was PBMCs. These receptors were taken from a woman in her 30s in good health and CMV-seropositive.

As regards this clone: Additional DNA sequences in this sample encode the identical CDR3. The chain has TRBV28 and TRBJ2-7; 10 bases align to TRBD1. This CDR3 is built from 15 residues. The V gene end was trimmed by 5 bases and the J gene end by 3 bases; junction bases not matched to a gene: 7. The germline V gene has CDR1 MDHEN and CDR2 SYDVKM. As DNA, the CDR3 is TGTGCCAGCAGTCTAACCGGGACAGGGGTCTACGAGCAGTACTTC. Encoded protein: CASSLTGTGVYEQYF. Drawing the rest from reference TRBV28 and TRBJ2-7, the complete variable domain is DVKVTQSSRYLVKRTGEKVFLECVQDMDHENMFWYRQDPGLGLRLIYFSYDVKMKEKGDIPEGYSVSREKKERFSLILESASTNQTSMYLCASSLTGTGVYEQYFGPGTRLTVT.

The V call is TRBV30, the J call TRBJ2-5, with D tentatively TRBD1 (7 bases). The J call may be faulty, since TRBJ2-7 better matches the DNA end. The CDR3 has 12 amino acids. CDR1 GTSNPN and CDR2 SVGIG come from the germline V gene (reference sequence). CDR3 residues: CAWRDRSYEQYF. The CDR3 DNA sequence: TGTGCGTGGCGGGACAGATCCTACGAGCAGTACTTC.

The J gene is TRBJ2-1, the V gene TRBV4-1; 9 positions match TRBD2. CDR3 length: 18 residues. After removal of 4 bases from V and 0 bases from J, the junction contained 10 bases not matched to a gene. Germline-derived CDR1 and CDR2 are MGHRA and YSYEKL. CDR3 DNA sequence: TGCGCCAGCAGCCGGGGAGAATGGCGGGGGGGCTCCTACAATGAGCAGTTCTTC. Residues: CASSRGEWRGGSYNEQFF.

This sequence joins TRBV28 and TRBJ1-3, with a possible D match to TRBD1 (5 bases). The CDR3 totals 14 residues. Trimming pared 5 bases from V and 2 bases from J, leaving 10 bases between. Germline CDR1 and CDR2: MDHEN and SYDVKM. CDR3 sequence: CASSHLGPGNTIYF. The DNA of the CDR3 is TGTGCCAGCAGTCACCTGGGGCCTGGAAACACCATATATTTT. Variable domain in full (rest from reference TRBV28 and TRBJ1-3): DVKVTQSSRYLVKRTGEKVFLECVQDMDHENMFWYRQDPGLGLRLIYFSYDVKMKEKGDIPEGYSVSREKKERFSLILESASTNQTSMYLCASSHLGPGNTIYFGEGSWLTVV.

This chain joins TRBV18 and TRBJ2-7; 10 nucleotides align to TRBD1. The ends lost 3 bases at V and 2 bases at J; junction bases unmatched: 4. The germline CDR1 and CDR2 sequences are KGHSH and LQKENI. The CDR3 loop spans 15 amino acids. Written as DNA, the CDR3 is TGTGCCAGCTCACCGGGACAGGGGAGTCCCTACGAGCAGTACTTC. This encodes CASSPGQGSPYEQYF. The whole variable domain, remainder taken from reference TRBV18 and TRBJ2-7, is NAGVMQNPRHLVRRRGQEARLRCSPMKGHSHVYWYRQLPEEGLKFMVYLQKENIIDESGMPKERFSAEFPKEGPSILRIQQVVRGDSAAYFCASSPGQGSPYEQYFGPGTRLTVT.

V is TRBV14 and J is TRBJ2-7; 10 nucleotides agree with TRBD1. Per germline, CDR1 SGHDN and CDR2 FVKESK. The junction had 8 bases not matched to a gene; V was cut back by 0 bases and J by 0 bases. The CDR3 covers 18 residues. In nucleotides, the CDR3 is TGTGCCAGCAGCCAAGATCCCCGGGACAGGGGTACCTCCTACGAGCAGTACTTC. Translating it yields CASSQDPRDRGTSYEQYF.

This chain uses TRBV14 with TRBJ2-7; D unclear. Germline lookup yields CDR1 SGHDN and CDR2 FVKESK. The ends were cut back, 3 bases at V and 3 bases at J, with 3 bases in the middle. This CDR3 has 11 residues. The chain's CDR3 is CASSHHYEQYF. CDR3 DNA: TGTGCCAGCAGCCACCACTACGAGCAGTACTTC.

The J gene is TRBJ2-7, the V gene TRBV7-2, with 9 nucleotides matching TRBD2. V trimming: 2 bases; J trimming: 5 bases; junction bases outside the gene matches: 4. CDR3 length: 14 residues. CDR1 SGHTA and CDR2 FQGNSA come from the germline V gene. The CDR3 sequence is CASSLLRGGDEQYF. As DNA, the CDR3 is TGTGCCAGCAGCTTATTGCGGGGGGGCGACGAGCAGTACTTC.

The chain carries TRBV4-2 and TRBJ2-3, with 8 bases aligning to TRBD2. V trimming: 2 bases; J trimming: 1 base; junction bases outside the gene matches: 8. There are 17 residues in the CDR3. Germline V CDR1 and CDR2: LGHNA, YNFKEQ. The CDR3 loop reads CASSQPRGGPGTDTQYF. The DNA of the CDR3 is TGTGCCAGCAGCCAACCCCGGGGGGGCCCCGGCACAGATACGCAGTATTTT.

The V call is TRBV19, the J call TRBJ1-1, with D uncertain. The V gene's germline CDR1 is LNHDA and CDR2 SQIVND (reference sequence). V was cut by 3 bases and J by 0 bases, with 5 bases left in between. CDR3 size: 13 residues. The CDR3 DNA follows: TGTGCCAGTAGTATTTCCATGAACACTGAAGCTTTCTTT. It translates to CASSISMNTEAFF.

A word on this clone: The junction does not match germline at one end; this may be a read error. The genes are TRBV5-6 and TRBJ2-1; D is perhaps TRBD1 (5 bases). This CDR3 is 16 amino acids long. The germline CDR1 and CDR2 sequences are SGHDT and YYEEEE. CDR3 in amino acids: CASRLGIRGSYNEQFF. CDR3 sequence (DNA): TGTGCCAGCAGATTGGGCATTAGGGGCTCCTACAATGAGCAGTTCTTC.

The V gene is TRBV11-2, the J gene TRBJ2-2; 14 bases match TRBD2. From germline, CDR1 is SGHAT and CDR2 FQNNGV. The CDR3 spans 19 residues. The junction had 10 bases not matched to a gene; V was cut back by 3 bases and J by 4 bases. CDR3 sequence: CASSFYGLAGGKVTGELFF. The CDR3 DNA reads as TGTGCCAGCAGCTTTTATGGACTAGCGGGGGGTAAAGTCACCGGGGAGCTGTTTTTT.

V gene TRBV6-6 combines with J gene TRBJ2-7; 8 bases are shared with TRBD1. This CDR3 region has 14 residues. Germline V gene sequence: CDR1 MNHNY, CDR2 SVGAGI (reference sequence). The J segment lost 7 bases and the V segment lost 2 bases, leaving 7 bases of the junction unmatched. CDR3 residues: CASSYGAGGKEQYF. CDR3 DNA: TGTGCCAGCAGTTACGGGGCAGGGGGCAAAGAGCAGTACTTC.

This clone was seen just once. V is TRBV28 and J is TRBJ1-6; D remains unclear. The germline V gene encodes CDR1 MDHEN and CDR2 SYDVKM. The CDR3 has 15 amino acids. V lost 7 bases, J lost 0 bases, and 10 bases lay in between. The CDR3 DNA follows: TGTGCCAGCACCCGCGGTGACTCCTATAATTCACCCCTCCACTTT. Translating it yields CASTRGDSYNSPLHF.

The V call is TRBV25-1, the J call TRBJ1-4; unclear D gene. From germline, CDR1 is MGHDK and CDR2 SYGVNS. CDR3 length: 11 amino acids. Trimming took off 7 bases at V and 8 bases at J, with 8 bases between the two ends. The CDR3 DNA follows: TGTGCCAGCACCCCGGGGGAAAAACTGTTTTTT. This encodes CASTPGEKLFF.

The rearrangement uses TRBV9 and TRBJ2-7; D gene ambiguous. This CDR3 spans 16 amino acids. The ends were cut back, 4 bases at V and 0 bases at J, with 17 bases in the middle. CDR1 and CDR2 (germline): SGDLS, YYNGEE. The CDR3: CASSPRGFGSSYEQYF. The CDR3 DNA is TGTGCCAGCAGCCCCCGCGGATTTGGAAGCTCCTACGAGCAGTACTTC.

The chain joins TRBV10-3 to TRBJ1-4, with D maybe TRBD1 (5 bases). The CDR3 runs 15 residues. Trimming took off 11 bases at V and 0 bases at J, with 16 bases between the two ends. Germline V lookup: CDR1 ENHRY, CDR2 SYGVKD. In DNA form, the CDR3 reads TGTGCCTCAGGCGGGACGCCAGCAACTAATGAAAAACTGTTTTTT. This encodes CASGGTPATNEKLFF.

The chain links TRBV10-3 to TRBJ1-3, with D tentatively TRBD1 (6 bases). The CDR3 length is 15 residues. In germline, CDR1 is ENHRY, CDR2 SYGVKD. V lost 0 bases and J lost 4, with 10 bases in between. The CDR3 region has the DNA TGTGCCATCAGTGAGTCGGGGGGGCAAGGAAACACCATATATTTT. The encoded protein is CAISESGGQGNTIYF.

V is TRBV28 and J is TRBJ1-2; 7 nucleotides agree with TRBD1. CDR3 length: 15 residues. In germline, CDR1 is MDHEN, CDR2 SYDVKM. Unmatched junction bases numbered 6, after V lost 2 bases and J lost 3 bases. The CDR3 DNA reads TGTGCCAGCAGTTTACCGGCAGGGGGGTACTATGGCTACACCTTC. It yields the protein CASSLPAGGYYGYTF.

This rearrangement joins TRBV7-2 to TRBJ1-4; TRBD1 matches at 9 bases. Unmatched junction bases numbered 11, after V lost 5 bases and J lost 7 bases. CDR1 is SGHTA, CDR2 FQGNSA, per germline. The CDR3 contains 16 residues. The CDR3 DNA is TGTGCCAGCAGCCCGGCCAAGGGACAGGGTTTTGAAAAACTGTTTTTT. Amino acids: CASSPAKGQGFEKLFF.

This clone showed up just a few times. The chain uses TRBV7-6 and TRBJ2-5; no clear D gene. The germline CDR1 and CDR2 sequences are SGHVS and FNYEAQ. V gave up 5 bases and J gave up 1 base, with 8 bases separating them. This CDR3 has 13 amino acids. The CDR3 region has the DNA TGTGCCAGCAGCCCCGTCCCCCAAGAGACCCAGTACTTC. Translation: CASSPVPQETQYF.

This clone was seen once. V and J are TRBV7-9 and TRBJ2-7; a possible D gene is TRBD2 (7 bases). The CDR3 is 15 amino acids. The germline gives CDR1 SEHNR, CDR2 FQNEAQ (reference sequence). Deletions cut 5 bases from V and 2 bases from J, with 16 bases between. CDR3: CASSLGGGGAYEQYF. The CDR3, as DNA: TGTGCCAGCAGCCTCGGGGGAGGGGGAGCCTACGAGCAGTACTTC.

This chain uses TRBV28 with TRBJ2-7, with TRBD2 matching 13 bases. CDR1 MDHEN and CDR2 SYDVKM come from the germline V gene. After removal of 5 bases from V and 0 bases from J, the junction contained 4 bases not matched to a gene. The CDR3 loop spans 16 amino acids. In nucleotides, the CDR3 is TGTGCCAGCAGTGGTGGACTAGCGGGAGTCTCCTACGAGCAGTACTTC. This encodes CASSGGLAGVSYEQYF.